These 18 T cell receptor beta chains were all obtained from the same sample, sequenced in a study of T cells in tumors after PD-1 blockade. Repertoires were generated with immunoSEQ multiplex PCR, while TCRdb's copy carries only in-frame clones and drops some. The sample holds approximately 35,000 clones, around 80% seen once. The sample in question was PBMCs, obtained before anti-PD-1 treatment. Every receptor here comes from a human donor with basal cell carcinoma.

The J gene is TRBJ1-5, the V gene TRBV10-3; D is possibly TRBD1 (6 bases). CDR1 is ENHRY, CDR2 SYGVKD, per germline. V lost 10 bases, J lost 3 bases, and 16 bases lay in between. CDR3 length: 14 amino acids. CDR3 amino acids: CATGGERNNQPQHF. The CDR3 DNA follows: TGTGCCACTGGGGGCGAAAGGAACAATCAGCCCCAGCATTTT.

The chain's CDR3 is CASSGQLNYGYTF. CDR3 coding DNA: TGTGCCAGTAGTGGACAGCTAAACTATGGCTACACCTTC. This rearrangement joins TRBV19 to TRBJ1-2, with TRBD1 as a possible D gene (6 bases). CDR3 length equals 13 residues. CDR1 is LNHDA and CDR2 is SQIVND in the germline V gene (reference sequence). V dropped 5 bases and J dropped 2 bases, with 9 bases sitting between them. The full variable domain, in which reference TRBV19 and TRBJ1-2 provide the parts outside the CDR3, is DGGITQSPKYLFRKEGQNVTLSCEQNLNHDAMYWYRQDPGQGLRLIYYSQIVNDFQKGDIAEGYSVSREKKESFPLTVTSAQKNPTAFYLCASSGQLNYGYTFGSGTRLTVV.

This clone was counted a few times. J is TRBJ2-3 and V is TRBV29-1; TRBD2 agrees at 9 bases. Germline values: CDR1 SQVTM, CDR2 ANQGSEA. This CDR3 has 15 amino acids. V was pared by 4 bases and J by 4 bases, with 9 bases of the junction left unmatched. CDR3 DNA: TGCAGCGTTGGGACATTAGCGGGAGTGGCAGATACGCAGTATTTT. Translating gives CSVGTLAGVADTQYF.

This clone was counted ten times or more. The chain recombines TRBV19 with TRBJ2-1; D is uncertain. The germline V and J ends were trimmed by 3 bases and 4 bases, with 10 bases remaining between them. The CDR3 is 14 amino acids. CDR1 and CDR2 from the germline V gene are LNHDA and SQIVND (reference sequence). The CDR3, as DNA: TGTGCCAGTAGTATCGAAGGGCAATACAATGAGCAGTTCTTC. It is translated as CASSIEGQYNEQFF.

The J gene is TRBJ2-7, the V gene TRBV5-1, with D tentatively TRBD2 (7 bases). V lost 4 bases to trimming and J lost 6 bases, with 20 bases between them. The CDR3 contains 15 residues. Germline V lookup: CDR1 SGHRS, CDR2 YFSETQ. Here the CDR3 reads CASSRLRGGGGEQYF. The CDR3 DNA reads TGCGCCAGCAGCCGTTTAAGGGGGGGAGGTGGCGAGCAGTACTTC.

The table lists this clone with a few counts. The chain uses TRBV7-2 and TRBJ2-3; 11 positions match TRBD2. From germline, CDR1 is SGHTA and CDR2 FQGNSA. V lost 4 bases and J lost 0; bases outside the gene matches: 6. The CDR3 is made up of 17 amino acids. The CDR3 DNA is TGTGCCAGCAGCTCCACGACTAGCGGGGTTAGCACAGATACGCAGTATTTT. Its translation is CASSSTTSGVSTDTQYF.

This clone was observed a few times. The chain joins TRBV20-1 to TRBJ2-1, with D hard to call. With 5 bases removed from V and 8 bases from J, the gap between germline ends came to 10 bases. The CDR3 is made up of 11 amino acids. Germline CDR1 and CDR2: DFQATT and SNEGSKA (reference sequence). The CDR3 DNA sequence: TGCAGTGCTTATAACGACGATGAGCAGTTCTTC. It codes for CSAYNDDEQFF.

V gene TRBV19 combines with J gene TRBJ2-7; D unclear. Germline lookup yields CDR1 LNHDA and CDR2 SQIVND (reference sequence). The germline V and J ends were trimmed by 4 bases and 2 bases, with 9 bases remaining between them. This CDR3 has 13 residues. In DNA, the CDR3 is TGTGCCAGTAGTAGCCGTGGGGCCTACGAGCAGTACTTC. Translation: CASSSRGAYEQYF.

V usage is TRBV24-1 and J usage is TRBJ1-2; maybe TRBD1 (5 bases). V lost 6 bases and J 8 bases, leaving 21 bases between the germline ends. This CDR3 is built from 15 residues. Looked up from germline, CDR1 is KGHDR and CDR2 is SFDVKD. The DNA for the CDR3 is TGTGCCACCAGTACCTCCCGATCGGGGGTGGGGGGCTACACCTTC. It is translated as CATSTSRSGVGGYTF.

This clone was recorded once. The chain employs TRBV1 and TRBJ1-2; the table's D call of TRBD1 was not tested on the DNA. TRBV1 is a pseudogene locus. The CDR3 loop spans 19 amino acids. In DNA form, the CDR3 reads TGCACCAGCAGCCAAGGTGTTCAGGGTGACAGGGGGTTCCCCTATGGCTACACCTTC. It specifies CTSSQGVQGDRGFPYGYTF.

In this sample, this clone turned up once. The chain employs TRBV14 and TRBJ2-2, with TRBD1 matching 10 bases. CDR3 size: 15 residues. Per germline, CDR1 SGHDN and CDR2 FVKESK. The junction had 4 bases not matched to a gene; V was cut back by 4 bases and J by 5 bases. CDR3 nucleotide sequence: TGTGCCAGCAGCCGGGACAGGGGCACGACCGGGGAGCTGTTTTTT. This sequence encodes CASSRDRGTTGELFF.

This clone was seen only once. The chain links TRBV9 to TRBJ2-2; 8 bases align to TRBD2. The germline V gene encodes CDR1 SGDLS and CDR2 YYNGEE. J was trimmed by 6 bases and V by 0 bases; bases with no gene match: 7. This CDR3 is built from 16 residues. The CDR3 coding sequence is TGTGCCAGCAGCGTAGACCCGGGAGGGGGTGCCGGGGAGCTGTTTTTT. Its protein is CASSVDPGGGAGELFF.

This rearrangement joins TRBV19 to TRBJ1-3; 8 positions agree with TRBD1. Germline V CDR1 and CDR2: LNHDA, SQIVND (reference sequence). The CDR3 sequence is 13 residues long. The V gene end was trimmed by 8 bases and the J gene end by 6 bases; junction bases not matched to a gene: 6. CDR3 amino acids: CASLSGGENTIYF. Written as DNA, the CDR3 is TGTGCCAGTCTTTCAGGGGGCGAAAACACCATATATTTT.

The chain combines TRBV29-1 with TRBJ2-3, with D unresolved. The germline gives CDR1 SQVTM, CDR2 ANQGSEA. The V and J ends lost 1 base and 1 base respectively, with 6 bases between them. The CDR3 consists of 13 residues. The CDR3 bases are TGCAGCGTTGAAGCCCTCGGCACAGATACGCAGTATTTT. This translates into CSVEALGTDTQYF.

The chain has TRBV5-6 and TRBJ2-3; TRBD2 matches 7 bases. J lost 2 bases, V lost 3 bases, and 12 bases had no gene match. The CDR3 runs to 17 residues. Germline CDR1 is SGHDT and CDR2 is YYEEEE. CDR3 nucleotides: TGTGCCAGCAGCTCGTTAAGGGGCGGGGGTTCCACAGATACGCAGTATTTT. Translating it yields CASSSLRGGGSTDTQYF.

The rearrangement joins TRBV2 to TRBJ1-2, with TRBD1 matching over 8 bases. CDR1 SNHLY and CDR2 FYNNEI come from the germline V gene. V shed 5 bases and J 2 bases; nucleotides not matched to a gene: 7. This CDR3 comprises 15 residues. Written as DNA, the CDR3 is TGTGCCAGCAGTATTAGACAGGGGAAAAACTATGGCTACACCTTC. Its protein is CASSIRQGKNYGYTF.

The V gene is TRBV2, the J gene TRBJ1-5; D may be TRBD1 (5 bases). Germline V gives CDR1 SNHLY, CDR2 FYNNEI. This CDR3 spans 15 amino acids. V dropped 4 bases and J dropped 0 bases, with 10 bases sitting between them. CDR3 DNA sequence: TGTGCCAGCAGTGTATCAGGGTATAGCAATCAGCCCCAGCATTTT. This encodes CASSVSGYSNQPQHF.

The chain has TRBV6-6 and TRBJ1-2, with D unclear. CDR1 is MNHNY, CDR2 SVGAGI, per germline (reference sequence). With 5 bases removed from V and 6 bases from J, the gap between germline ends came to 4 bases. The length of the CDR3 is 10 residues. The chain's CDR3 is CASSLNGYTF. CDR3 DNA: TGTGCCAGCAGTCTAAATGGCTACACCTTC.